This T cell receptor (beta chain) was recovered during a study of T-cell reconstitution after alpha-beta-depleted transplantation in children. The CDR3 is 13 amino acids. CDR1 is DFQATT, CDR2 SNEGSKA, per germline (reference sequence). The ends lost 4 bases at V and 7 bases at J; junction bases unmatched: 9. Unique molecular identifiers were used in preparing the TCRbeta library. TCRdb passed the PCR reads through MiXCR, listing each CDR3 protein once. The repertoire holds approximately 270,000 distinct CDR3 sequences, with 24% as singletons. The chain employs TRBV20-1 and TRBJ1-2; 7 bases are shared with TRBD1. Sample: PBMCs, mostly from graft donor cells, taken 360 days after TCRalphabeta/CD19-depleted stem cell transplant. The clonotype was recovered from a female patient aged 2 to 10 who had a stem cell transplant for congenital amegakaryocytic thrombocytopenia, so the T cells may come from the graft donor. The CDR3 sequence: CSATPRQGTGYTF. The CDR3 DNA sequence: TGCAGTGCTACTCCGAGACAGGGTACTGGCTACACCTTC.